These T cell receptor beta chains were read from a single sample in a study of shared clonotypes between healthy human individuals. Produced via immunoSEQ multiplex PCR; TCRdb's table is partial and in-frame only. The sample gives approximately 810,000 clones, roughly 92% of which show up once; around 24% is in the top ten. The sample comprised naive CD8+ T cells sorted from blood. The receptor source for this set is a man aged 25 to 40 in good health. Each CDR3 is given with its conserved first and last residue. A D gene is named only where the DNA matches it firmly. Rows give clone size only sometimes, using once, few, many, or a class for an expanded clone.

TRBV27	.	.	TRBJ2-7	CASSSSGPSYEQYF	TGTGCCAGCAGTTCCTCGGGACCCTCCTACGAGCAGTACTTC
TRBV4-1	.	.	TRBJ2-7	CASSQGHTESYEQYF	TGCGCCAGCAGCCAGGGTCATACGGAGTCCTACGAGCAGTACTTC
TRBV7-3	.	TRBD2	TRBJ2-3	CASRASGSSADTQYF	TGTGCCAGCAGGGCTAGCGGGAGCTCGGCAGATACGCAGTATTTT
TRBV5-4	once	.	TRBJ2-7	CASSLERGVYEQYF	TGTGCCAGCAGTTTAGAACGAGGGGTCTACGAGCAGTACTTC
TRBV27	.	TRBD2	TRBJ2-7	CASSPGLAYEQYF	TGTGCCAGCAGTCCGGGACTAGCCTACGAGCAGTACTTC
TRBV11-2	.	.	TRBJ2-1	CASSPAWTRKDDHEQFF	TGTGCCAGCAGCCCCGCCTGGACTCGTAAGGACGACCATGAGCAGTTCTTC
TRBV14	.	.	TRBJ1-1	CASSQEIYNTEAFF	TGTGCCAGCAGCCAAGAGATTTATAACACTGAAGCTTTCTTT
TRBV27	.	.	TRBJ2-2	CASSSGGENTGELFF	TGTGCCAGCAGTTCTGGCGGGGAGAACACCGGGGAGCTGTTTTTT
TRBV7-9	.	TRBD2	TRBJ2-1	CASSLSLAGDADEQFF	TGTGCCAGCAGCTTATCTCTGGCGGGAGATGCGGATGAGCAGTTCTTC
TRBV27	.	TRBD1	TRBJ1-2	CASSVTGRGYTF	TGTGCCAGCAGCGTGACAGGGAGGGGCTACACCTTC
TRBV6-5	.	.	TRBJ2-1	CASSYSRFTDNEQFF	TGTGCCAGCAGTTACTCGCGGTTTACGGACAATGAGCAGTTCTTC
TRBV7-9	few	TRBD1	TRBJ2-1	CASSSGQGLYNEQFF	TGTGCCAGCAGCTCCGGACAGGGGCTCTACAATGAGCAGTTCTTC
TRBV10-1	.	TRBD2	TRBJ2-7	CASSGVGGVYEQYF	TGCGCCAGCAGTGGGGTCGGGGGGGTCTACGAGCAGTACTTC
TRBV9	.	.	TRBJ2-1	CASSVAKGSSYNEQFF	TGTGCCAGCAGCGTAGCAAAAGGGAGCTCCTACAATGAGCAGTTCTTC
TRBV29-1	once	.	TRBJ1-1	CSVVREGQNTEAFF	TGCAGCGTTGTCCGCGAGGGACAGAACACTGAAGCTTTCTTT
TRBV5-1	.	.	TRBJ1-1	CASSLWGDTTEAFF	TGCGCCAGCAGCTTGTGGGGGGACACTACCGAAGCTTTCTTT
TRBV19	.	TRBD1	TRBJ1-1	CASSSVEDRVNTEAFF	TGTGCCAGTAGTAGTGTGGAGGACAGGGTGAACACTGAAGCTTTCTTT
TRBV18	.	.	TRBJ2-7	CASSPKTWEQYF	TGTGCCAGCTCACCAAAGACCTGGGAGCAGTACTTC
TRBV6-5	.	TRBD1	TRBJ2-5	CASSWTGATQETQYF	TGTGCCAGCAGCTGGACAGGGGCAACCCAAGAGACCCAGTACTTC
TRBV9	.	.	TRBJ1-1	CASSGSDLYTEAFF	TGTGCCAGCAGCGGCTCGGACTTATACACTGAAGCTTTCTTT
TRBV6-1	.	TRBD1	TRBJ2-7	CASSEVGTGRYEQYF	TGTGCCAGCAGTGAAGTGGGGACAGGGAGGTACGAGCAGTACTTC
TRBV13	.	TRBD2	TRBJ2-7	CASSTLAGGANEQYF	TGTGCCAGCAGCACCTTAGCGGGAGGGGCGAACGAGCAGTACTTC
TRBV30	few	.	TRBJ1-5	CAWSGGQGNQPQHF	TGTGCCTGGAGTGGAGGGCAGGGAAATCAGCCCCAGCATTTT
TRBV27	.	TRBD1	TRBJ1-5	CASGKGARGNQPQHF	TGTGCCAGCGGGAAGGGGGCTCGGGGGAATCAGCCCCAGCATTTT
TRBV9	.	.	TRBJ2-7	CASSPQGPYEQYF	TGTGCCAGCAGCCCTCAGGGACCCTACGAGCAGTACTTC
TRBV5-5	.	.	TRBJ2-7	CASSLGGLVRYEQYF	TGTGCCAGCAGCTTGGGGGGCCTTGTCCGCTACGAGCAGTACTTC
TRBV6-6	.	TRBD1	TRBJ2-1	CASSSGQGYDNEQFF	TGTGCCAGCAGTTCGGGACAGGGCTACGACAATGAGCAGTTCTTC
TRBV7-8	.	.	TRBJ1-3	CASSLPKAATRNTIYF	TGTGCCAGCAGCCTACCTAAGGCCGCCACGAGAAACACCATATATTTT
TRBV5-5	.	.	TRBJ2-2	CASSLNVPRANTGELFF	TGTGCCAGCAGCTTGAACGTTCCCCGTGCGAACACCGGGGAGCTGTTTTTT
TRBV28	.	.	TRBJ2-1	CASSYLYEQFF	TGTGCCAGCAGCTACCTATACGAGCAGTTCTTC
TRBV28	once	TRBD1	TRBJ2-5	CASSTFGQGIRETQYF	TGTGCCAGCAGTACGTTTGGACAGGGGATAAGAGAGACCCAGTACTTC
TRBV5-5	.	.	TRBJ2-7	CASSLSHFGRYEQYF	TGTGCCAGCAGCTTGTCACACTTTGGGCGCTACGAGCAGTACTTC
TRBV7-2	few	TRBD2	TRBJ2-7	CASSSSGRGNYEQYF	TGTGCCAGCAGCTCAAGCGGGAGAGGGAACTACGAGCAGTACTTC